This T cell receptor beta chain emerged from a study of response to subunit inactivated influenza vaccine. This clonotype was observed a few times. From the RT-PCR reads, TCRdb called clonotypes with MiXCR, one entry per CDR3 protein. The sample lists hundreds of thousands of distinct CDR3 sequences, approximately 14% occurring once. The CDR3 consists of 16 residues. V was clipped by 0 bases and J by 4 bases, with 15 bases between them. Sequenced here: PBMCs from blood, sampled about 13 days after vaccination. The source of this sequence is a man aged 50 to 60 who received an inactivated influenza vaccine. The V and J genes are TRBV12-3 or TRBV12-4 and TRBJ1-1; no firm D call. The CDR3 sequence is CASSLAGGPESTEAFF. CDR3 coding DNA: TGTGCCAGCAGTTTAGCGGGCGGACCTGAAAGCACTGAAGCTTTCTTT.